These 13 T cell receptor beta chains came from one sample sequenced in a study of blood T cells in healthy people across ages. Next came a second PCR, run for about 7 to 12 cycles, which used a sample-barcoded 5' primer along with a J-beta primer mix. TCRdb processed the 5' RACE reads anew with MiXCR; each CDR3 protein has one entry. This sample yields about 640,000 distinct CDR3 sequences, of which roughly 58% are seen a single time; over 30% belongs to the top ten. Sequencing was carried out using blood. Receptor source: a man in his 60s in good health.

This chain connects TRBV4-1 to TRBJ2-1; D perhaps matches TRBD1 (6 bases). CDR1 is MGHRA and CDR2 is YSYEKL in the germline V gene. The CDR3 extends over 14 amino acids. V lost 3 bases to trimming and J lost 9 bases, with 15 bases between them. CDR3 in amino acids: CASSQLTGQGEQFF. The CDR3 DNA reads as TGCGCCAGCAGCCAGTTAACAGGGCAAGGTGAGCAGTTCTTC.

This sequence joins TRBV12-3 or TRBV12-4 and TRBJ2-1, with TRBD2 matching 9 bases. V trimming: 8 bases; J trimming: 3 bases; junction bases outside the gene matches: 5. The CDR3 runs 14 residues. The CDR3 loop is CASCLAGHYNEQFF. DNA for the CDR3: TGTGCCAGCTGCCTAGCGGGACACTACAATGAGCAGTTCTTC.

This chain connects TRBV19 to TRBJ1-6; 11 bases agree with TRBD1. CDR1 LNHDA and CDR2 SQIVND come from the germline V gene (reference sequence). The CDR3 has 17 residues. V gave up 7 bases and J gave up 1 base; unmatched junction bases: 6. CDR3: CASNLGQGASYNSPLHF. The CDR3 DNA reads as TGTGCCAGTAATCTCGGACAGGGGGCATCCTATAATTCACCCCTCCACTTT.

The chain uses TRBV19 and TRBJ2-6, with D possibly being TRBD1 (6 bases). The CDR3 covers 16 residues. CDR1 is LNHDA and CDR2 is SQIVND in the germline V gene (reference sequence). Trimming removed 2 bases from V and 3 bases from J, with 11 bases in between. The DNA of the CDR3 is TGTGCCAGTAGTATAATTGCAGGGGATGGGGCCAACGTCCTGACTTTC. Encoded protein: CASSIIAGDGANVLTF.

This clonotype has only a few counts. The CDR3 region is CASSGEGSYEQYF. CDR3 bases: TGCGCCAGCAGCGGAGAGGGCTCCTACGAGCAGTACTTC. The chain combines TRBV5-1 with TRBJ2-4, with TRBD2 as a possible D gene (5 bases). Near its end, the DNA agrees better with TRBJ2-7, so the J call may be wrong. The CDR3 runs 13 residues. From germline, CDR1 is SGHRS and CDR2 YFSETQ.

J is TRBJ1-2 and V is TRBV2; a weak D match, TRBD1 (6 bases). Germline V CDR1 and CDR2: SNHLY, FYNNEI. The CDR3 consists of 15 residues. Trimming pared 4 bases from V and 5 bases from J, leaving 17 bases between. The CDR3 here is CASSVSGGAGYGYTF. CDR3 sequence (DNA): TGTGCCAGCAGTGTCTCGGGGGGCGCAGGGTATGGCTACACCTTC.

This rearrangement joins TRBV28 to TRBJ1-2, with 12 bases identical to TRBD1. Germline CDR1 is MDHEN and CDR2 is SYDVKM. The ends lost 8 bases at V and 8 bases at J; junction bases unmatched: 9. This CDR3 is 14 amino acids long. The CDR3 DNA follows: TGTGCCAGCGGCCCGGGACAGGGGGCAGGCGGCTACACCTTC. Amino acids: CASGPGQGAGGYTF.

The rearrangement links TRBV2 to TRBJ2-3; D call uncertain. Between the trimmed V and J ends, which lost 1 base and 6 bases, there was a span of 11 bases. Germline CDR1 reads SNHLY; CDR2 reads FYNNEI. CDR3 length: 14 amino acids. CDR3 loop: CASSEGAGQDTQYF. DNA of the CDR3: TGTGCCAGCAGTGAAGGGGCAGGCCAGGATACGCAGTATTTT.

Here the CDR3 reads CASSLALTEYHNEQFF. CDR3 in DNA: TGTGCCAGCAGCTTAGCCCTGACAGAGTACCACAATGAGCAGTTCTTC. The gene calls are TRBV11-1 and TRBJ2-1, with a weak D call TRBD1 (5 bases). Trimming took off 0 bases at V and 5 bases at J, with 14 bases between the two ends. Germline V gene sequence: CDR1 SGHAT, CDR2 FQDESV (reference sequence). The CDR3 spans 16 residues.

The gene calls are TRBV5-1 and TRBJ2-1, with D possibly TRBD2 on 6 matching bases. The CDR3 spans 13 residues. Per germline, CDR1 SGHRS and CDR2 YFSETQ. Trimming shortened V by 1 base and J by 8 bases, and 10 bases separated the two germline ends. The CDR3 reads CASSLSGVHEQFF. CDR3 sequence (DNA): TGCGCCAGCAGCTTGTCGGGGGTCCATGAGCAGTTCTTC.

In DNA form, the CDR3 reads TGTGCCAGCAGCCTATCAGGGGGAGCCATGTCACAAGAGACCCAGTACTTC. It specifies CASSLSGGAMSQETQYF. The rearrangement uses TRBV9 and TRBJ2-5; 7 positions agree with TRBD1. CDR1 SGDLS and CDR2 YYNGEE come from the germline V gene. The CDR3 loop spans 17 amino acids. J was trimmed by 2 bases and V by 4 bases; bases with no gene match: 14.

CDR3 in amino acids: CASSPGFRETQYF. As DNA, the CDR3 is TGTGCCAGCTCACCCGGGTTTCGGGAGACCCAGTACTTC. The rearrangement joins TRBV18 to TRBJ2-7; D call uncertain. The end of the DNA fits TRBJ2-5 better, so the J call may be wrong. The CDR3 has 13 amino acids. Germline values: CDR1 KGHSH, CDR2 LQKENI.

V usage is TRBV27 and J usage is TRBJ2-4; no reliable D call. This CDR3 has 13 amino acids. Germline V lookup: CDR1 MNHEY, CDR2 SMNVEV (reference sequence). V gave up 6 bases and J gave up 0 bases, with 6 bases separating them. The CDR3 is CASRELAKNIQYF. CDR3 bases: TGTGCCAGCAGGGAATTAGCCAAAAACATTCAGTACTTC.